The 9 T cell receptor beta chains presented below share a single source sample, sequenced in a study of blood T cell repertoires in COVID-19. Only in-frame clones appear in the TCRdb table, and some are missing; sequencing was by immunoSEQ multiplex PCR. The sample has over 90,000 clones; around 90% are singletons. Sample: peripheral blood. The receptors derive from a woman in her fifties or sixties with acute or convalescent COVID-19.

V gene TRBV7-6 combines with J gene TRBJ1-3, with a possible D match to TRBD1 (6 bases). Germline V lookup: CDR1 SGHVS, CDR2 FNYEAQ. The V end lost 4 bases, the J end lost 1 base, and 14 bases lay between the germline ends. This CDR3 region has 16 residues. The CDR3 spells CASSSGALLSGNTIYF. Here the CDR3 DNA reads TGTGCCAGCAGCTCAGGGGCCCTACTGTCTGGAAACACCATATATTTT.

The chain uses TRBV19 and TRBJ1-2; no reliable D call. Trimming cost V 7 bases and J 2 bases, with 5 bases left between them. The CDR3 sequence is 11 residues long. The germline CDR1 and CDR2 sequences are LNHDA and SQIVND (reference sequence). CDR3 nucleotide sequence: TGTGCCAGTACAGGCAACTATGGCTACACCTTC. Protein product: CASTGNYGYTF.

This clone was seen a handful of times. Sequence at one end of the junction differs from germline and may be a read error. The chain is built from TRBV7-9 and TRBJ2-7; D might be TRBD1 (5 bases). Germline loops: CDR1 SEHNR, CDR2 FQNEAQ (reference sequence). The CDR3 loop spans 13 amino acids. The CDR3 sequence is CASSLERQWGMNF. Here the CDR3 DNA reads TGTGCCAGCAGCTTAGAAAGACAGTGGGGCATGAACTTC. Full variable domain (remainder filled in from reference TRBV7-9 and TRBJ2-7): DTGVSQNPRHKITKRGQNVTFRCDPISEHNRLYWYRQTLGQGPEFLTYFQNEAQLEKSRLLSDRFSAERPKGSFSTLEIQRTEQGDSAMYLCASSLERQWGMNFGPGTRLTVT.

The CDR3 sequence: CASSDHRSSGANVLTF. CDR3 in DNA: TGTGCCAGCAGCGATCACAGGAGCTCTGGGGCCAACGTCCTGACTTTC. V and J are TRBV7-9 and TRBJ2-6, with D perhaps TRBD1 (5 bases). Germline V gene lookup returns CDR1 SEHNR and CDR2 FQNEAQ (reference sequence). V lost 5 bases and J 0 bases, leaving 11 bases between the germline ends. The CDR3 runs to 16 residues. The full variable domain, with the rest looked up from reference TRBV7-9 and TRBJ2-6, is DTGVSQNPRHKITKRGQNVTFRCDPISEHNRLYWYRQTLGQGPEFLTYFQNEAQLEKSRLLSDRFSAERPKGSFSTLEIQRTEQGDSAMYLCASSDHRSSGANVLTFGAGSRLTVL.

V usage is TRBV7-2 and J usage is TRBJ2-5, with D perhaps TRBD2 (5 bases). From germline, CDR1 is SGHTA and CDR2 FQGNSA. V lost 6 bases and J lost 10, with 18 bases in between. The CDR3 consists of 13 residues. The CDR3 reads CASRRSAEDHQYF. The CDR3 region has the DNA TGTGCCAGCAGGAGGTCGGCGGAGGACCACCAGTACTTC.

The chain is built from TRBV28 and TRBJ2-1, with a weak D call TRBD2 (5 bases). Germline CDR1 MDHEN, CDR2 SYDVKM. The CDR3 runs 13 residues. Between the trimmed V and J ends, which lost 4 bases and 12 bases, there was a span of 16 bases. This chain's CDR3 is CASSSPLGKGQFF. CDR3 bases: TGTGCCAGCAGTTCTCCCCTCGGGAAAGGGCAGTTCTTC.

The V and J genes are TRBV19 and TRBJ2-7; 7 bases match TRBD2. This CDR3 contains 13 residues. V gave up 4 bases and J gave up 6 bases; unmatched junction bases: 6. CDR1 LNHDA and CDR2 SQIVND come from the germline V gene (reference sequence). Here the CDR3 DNA reads TGTGCCAGTAGTACGACCTCGGGGGGCGAGCAGTACGTC. Amino acids: CASSTTSGGEQYV.

This chain connects TRBV19 to TRBJ2-1; 11 nucleotides align to TRBD1. This CDR3 comprises 14 residues. V gave up 8 bases and J gave up 7 bases; unmatched junction bases: 7. Germline V lookup: CDR1 LNHDA, CDR2 SQIVND (reference sequence). In nucleotides, the CDR3 is TGTGCCAGTCACCGGGACAGGGGGAATAATGAGCAGTTCTTC. Protein: CASHRDRGNNEQFF.

This clone was recorded once. The V and J genes are TRBV9 and TRBJ1-3, with D perhaps TRBD1 (6 bases). Per germline, CDR1 SGDLS and CDR2 YYNGEE. The CDR3 runs 15 residues. Between the trimmed V and J ends, which lost 0 bases and 4 bases, there was a span of 11 bases. The CDR3 here is CASSVGGQSGNTIYF. For the CDR3, the DNA is TGTGCCAGCAGCGTAGGTGGACAGTCGGGAAACACCATATATTTT.